This TCR beta chain was sequenced during a study of blood T cells in healthy people across ages. Regarding the study as a whole: TCR beta diversity per million T cells fell roughly linearly with age. Estimates of diversity drawn from one million T cells were considered underestimates.

For the second PCR, which ran for about 6 to 11 cycles, a sample-barcoded 5' primer and a J-beta primer mix were used. The template-switch adaptor, which had 12 random nucleotides, put a tag on each cDNA molecule. Using its own MiXCR run on the 5' RACE reads, TCRdb lists one record per CDR3 protein. The sample lists hundreds of thousands of distinct CDR3 sequences; approximately 21% were seen once. Trimming removed 0 bases from V and 1 base from J, with 10 bases in between. CDR1 is MNHNS and CDR2 is SASEGT in the germline V gene. The CDR3 loop spans 16 amino acids. This clonotype was recorded a few times. What it binds is not known.

The V call is TRBV6-1, the J call TRBJ1-5, with D perhaps matching TRBD1 (6 bases). The receptor was isolated from a man between 65 and 79 years old in good health. Material for sequencing was blood. In DNA form, the CDR3 reads TGTGCCAGCAGTGAAGCAAAGGGGGGAAGCAATCAGCCCCAGCATTTT. Encoded protein: CASSEAKGGSNQPQHF.